The T cell receptor (beta chain) described here comes from a study of radiotherapy plus CTLA-4 blockade in lung cancer. TCRdb keeps only in-frame clones here, not all; method: immunoSEQ multiplex PCR. The data hold 80,000 or so clones, with more than 60% observed a single time. A word on this clone: The antigen is unknown.

General study points: Following radiotherapy plus ipilimumab, tumor-derived TCR clones expanded in the blood.

J lost 9 bases, V lost 1 base, and 7 bases had no gene match. The germline gives CDR1 SGHAT, CDR2 FQNNGV. CDR3 length equals 16 residues. The receptor was derived from a human donor with non-small cell lung cancer who had a partial response to radiotherapy plus ipilimumab. Some clones in this sample may be carry-over from other donors' samples. The chain has TRBV11-2 and TRBJ1-6; 9 nucleotides align to TRBD1. Sequences were derived from peripheral blood, sampled from a patient treated with radiotherapy plus ipilimumab. The CDR3 coding sequence is TGTGCCAGCAGCTTAGCCCGGGACAGGGAAGGTTCACCCCTCCACTTT. Encoded protein: CASSLARDREGSPLHF.